The entry that follows covers one T cell receptor beta chain sequence. Its recognized antigen is unknown. No base-level quality is on record; no much larger clone is a single base apart. These data are taken from a study of post-analysis software for immune sequencing data (dated by TCRdb to the mid-2010s). Describing the broader study: Disease courses on record covered relapsing-remitting, secondary progressive and progressive-relapsing multiple sclerosis, though some patients had no subtype annotation. A subset of samples was prepared in parallel using single-end sample barcoding, then pooled and co-amplified after Illumina adapter ligation. The multiple sclerosis patient repertoires were compared with under 13 previously published healthy control repertoires from donors aged about 6 to 28 years. Results and caveats for the whole study, not just this receptor: When samples were clustered directly using the F measure, samples prepared in the same batch co-clustered strongly, which prompted a batch-effect correction. The multiple sclerosis patient group was slightly younger than the control group. Compared with controls, multiple sclerosis patients had significantly lower normalized Chao1 diversity, a finding suggesting substantial peripheral T-cell clonal expansion. Four or five TRBV segments, including TRBV5-6, TRBV5-1 and TRBV20-1, were significantly more frequent in patients than controls.

The V and J ends are trimmed by 2 bases and 0 bases, leaving 7 bases between them. The CDR3 goes from the cysteine to the phenylalanine over 14 residues. Only CDR3 DNA remains: 42 bases, in frame from the first base. CDR1 and CDR2, looked up from the germline V gene, are WSHSY and SAAADI. Libraries were built with PCR. Sequencing was performed on an Illumina HiSeq 2500. Unique molecular identifiers were incorporated into TCR beta cDNA libraries to reduce PCR and sequencing biases. Every 1 to 10 million input T cells yielded approximately 500,000 cDNA molecules, meaning each molecule approximated one T cell. The patient libraries were prepared and sequenced with the same protocol used for the earlier healthy control dataset. Samples belonging to the same batch were prepared together, multiplexed and sequenced on a shared HiSeq lane. The authors' pipeline ran thus. Raw barcoded reads were processed with MIGEC, and single-read molecular identifier groups were discarded before consensus assembly and CDR3 extraction. Clonotype tables were post-analysed with VDJtools, normalizing diversity by down-sampling all datasets to the smallest sample size. Repertoire overlap clustering matched CDR3 amino acid but not nucleotide sequences to correct batch-related cross-sample contamination. In TCRdb, the public reads were trimmed at Q25 with fastp and aligned with MiXCR, with productive beta chains retained. CDR3 protein duplicates are merged, each entry listing the most common genes and DNA. The V and J calls come from TCRdb's annotation, not from the publication. The sample table holds hundreds of thousands of distinct CDR3 sequences, of which 55% to 70% were seen once. The ten largest account for about 11% of the sample.

To demonstrate the VDJtools post-analysis software, the study profiled TCR beta repertoires from the peripheral blood of 10 to 15 young patients with multiple sclerosis. The multiple sclerosis patients were children and adolescents between roughly 6 and 16 years of age. The receptor chain draws on TRBV10-2 and TRBJ1-1; the D gene identity is not certain. The specimen sequenced was blood. The receptor was derived from a girl aged 2 to 10 with multiple sclerosis. CDR3 loop: CASSEPGMNTEAFF. At the DNA level, the sequence is TGCGCCAGCAGTGAGCCCGGCATGAACACTGAAGCTTTCTTT.